This T cell receptor beta chain was sequenced in a study of T cell repertoires in Merkel cell carcinoma (dated by TCRdb to the late 2010s). At the level of the whole study: Patients with prior intralesional immunotherapy or systemic immune checkpoint blockade before the biopsy were excluded. Tetramer sorting, cloning and paired TCR sequencing of expanded tumor-infiltrating lymphocytes were first used to define MCPyV-specific clonotypes. To be included, a participant needed a diagnosis of MCPyV-positive Merkel cell carcinoma and tumor-infiltrating lymphocytes that had been successfully expanded in vitro. Paper-wide results and their limitations: Normal tissue biopsies were not studied.

From the germline V gene, CDR1 is SGHDT and CDR2 is YYEEEE. Taken from cysteine to phenylalanine, the CDR3 has 15 residues. Left in the record is the CDR3 DNA by itself, 45 bases read in frame from the first base. Deletion took 1 base off V and 8 bases off J, with a span of 15 bases between the germline ends. The immunoSEQ assay was used for TRB CDR3 sequencing and data processing of tumor genomic DNA. TCRdb obtained this table from immuneACCESS and retained in-frame rearrangements with V and J assigned. These tables miss some clones; where compared with another copy, unresolved V genes account for less than half of the shortfall, and the remainder is unexplained. Present in this sample are some 14,000 clones, roughly 71% of which were seen just once. The ten largest account for roughly a sixth of the sample. Every study subject tested positive for serum antibodies to T-antigen and had biopsy-confirmed Merkel cell carcinoma that was MCPyV-positive. Genomic DNA was extracted from a handful of adjacent 10-micron frozen tumor sections without any cell sorting or culture. Optimal cutting temperature compound was used to freeze tumor biopsy tissue measuring roughly 5 x 5 x 5 mm. The presence of abundant Merkel cell carcinoma and infiltrating cells in the frozen biopsy was confirmed on hematoxylin and eosin scout sections.

Concerning this clone: The target of this receptor is not known. Base-call qualities are not available, and no considerably larger clone is one nucleotide away.

The source is an adult with Merkel cell carcinoma. Sample: tumor tissue. Recombination connected TRBV5-6 to TRBJ1-4; TRBD1 is a possible D gene, resting on 5 matching bases. Here is the DNA: TGTGCCAGCAGCTTGAATCCCGCGGGGGGAGAAAAACTGTTTTTT. The encoded protein is CASSLNPAGGEKLFF.